One and the same sample provided the 10 T cell receptor beta chains below, sequenced in a study of CD8 T cells in Susac syndrome. Random hexamers were used to reverse transcribe the RNA input (about 0.45 to 1 ug). TCRdb re-called the immunoSEQ multiplex PCR reads through MiXCR, storing one row per CDR3 protein. The sample has roughly 250,000 distinct CDR3 sequences, 90% to 96% seen once. The sample consisted of CD4+ T cells from PBMCs. The receptors derive from a human donor with Susac syndrome.

The rearrangement links TRBV10-3 to TRBJ2-5, with unresolved D. CDR1 and CDR2 from the germline V gene are ENHRY and SYGVKD. The CDR3 is 13 residues long. The germline V and J ends were trimmed by 8 bases and 2 bases, with 12 bases remaining between them. The CDR3: CAIQGPKQETQYF. For the CDR3, the DNA is TGTGCCATCCAAGGCCCTAAACAAGAGACCCAGTACTTC.

This clonotype was seen only once. The chain employs TRBV29-1 and TRBJ2-1; 8 bases are a match to TRBD2. V lost 4 bases and J lost 5; bases outside the gene matches: 7. The CDR3 spans 14 residues. Germline loops: CDR1 SQVTM, CDR2 ANQGSEA. The CDR3 region has the DNA TGCAGCGTTGTGGGCCGACTAGCGAACAATGAGCAGTTCTTC. This sequence encodes CSVVGRLANNEQFF.

J is TRBJ2-4 and V is TRBV30; D is possibly TRBD2 (6 bases). Germline loops: CDR1 GTSNPN, CDR2 SVGIG (reference sequence). The CDR3 runs to 15 residues. Trimming took 2 bases from V and 4 from J, leaving 15 bases between them. The CDR3 nucleotides are TGTGCCTGGAGTAGGGACTCCCTCGCAAAAAACATTCAGTACTTC. Its translation: CAWSRDSLAKNIQYF.

The chain employs TRBV24-1 and TRBJ2-7; D is ambiguous. This CDR3 spans 12 amino acids. The V end lost 5 bases, the J end lost 3 bases, and 7 bases lay between the germline ends. Germline V gene sequence: CDR1 KGHDR, CDR2 SFDVKD. The CDR3 bases are TGTGCCACCAGTGGACAAAACTACGAGCAGTACTTC. Amino acids: CATSGQNYEQYF.

V gene TRBV7-2 combines with J gene TRBJ2-7; D is unclear. The CDR3 runs 13 residues. Per the germline V gene, CDR1 is SGHTA and CDR2 is FQGNSA. V was trimmed by 1 base and J by 6 bases, leaving 10 bases between them. CDR3 in amino acids: CASSLGGRPEQYF. In nucleotides, the CDR3 is TGTGCCAGCAGCTTAGGTGGGCGACCCGAGCAGTACTTC.

The chain couples TRBV18 to TRBJ1-1, with TRBD1 matching over 7 bases. In germline, CDR1 is KGHSH, CDR2 LQKENI. This CDR3 spans 14 amino acids. J was trimmed by 0 bases and V by 5 bases; bases with no gene match: 3. Written as DNA, the CDR3 is TGTGCCAGCTCAGGGGACAGCATGAACACTGAAGCTTTCTTT. Amino acids: CASSGDSMNTEAFF.

This chain links TRBV6-4 with TRBJ1-1, with 7 bases that match TRBD1. V trimming: 2 bases; J trimming: 6 bases; junction bases outside the gene matches: 6. Germline loops: CDR1 MRHNA, CDR2 SNTAGT. The CDR3 is 14 amino acids. In DNA, the CDR3 is TGTGCCAGCAGTGACAAGGGGGCGCTCTCTGAAGCTTTCTTT. Encoded protein: CASSDKGALSEAFF.

This chain joins TRBV27 and TRBJ2-5, with no clear D. Trimming stripped 5 bases from V and 4 bases from J, with 17 bases between. Germline loops: CDR1 MNHEY, CDR2 SMNVEV (reference sequence). The CDR3 spans 15 residues. This CDR3 reads CASSPRALFRETQYF. As DNA, the CDR3 is TGTGCCAGCAGTCCGCGAGCGCTGTTCCGAGAGACCCAGTACTTC.

The CDR3: CASSQDPGTGANVLTF. In nucleotides, the CDR3 is TGTGCCAGCAGCCAAGATCCGGGGACTGGGGCCAACGTCCTGACTTTC. The chain combines TRBV14 with TRBJ2-6; D perhaps matches TRBD2 (5 bases). Trimming took off 0 bases at V and 2 bases at J, with 8 bases between the two ends. Germline loops: CDR1 SGHDN, CDR2 FVKESK. The CDR3 has 16 amino acids.

This clonotype showed up just once. The chain recombines TRBV18 with TRBJ1-2, with D possibly being TRBD1 (5 bases). The CDR3 covers 18 residues. The ends were cut back, 4 bases at V and 4 bases at J, with 25 bases in the middle. Germline CDR1 reads KGHSH; CDR2 reads LQKENI. The CDR3 spells CASSLQTHSSGTVYGYTF. The CDR3 nucleotides read TGTGCCAGCTCACTACAGACCCATAGCTCCGGGACCGTCTATGGCTACACCTTC.